One and the same sample provided the 5 T cell receptor beta chains below, sequenced in a study of cytomegalovirus exposure and HLA in healthy donors. PCR employed 60 Vbeta and 13 Jbeta primers. Profiled with immunoSEQ multiplex PCR; TCRdb holds only in-frame clones, not every one. The data show 180,000 or so clones, with over 60% seen just once and around 1.6% held by the top ten. Sample: PBMCs. These receptors were collected from a man between 18 and 29 years old in good health and CMV-seronegative.

The genes are TRBV19 and TRBJ2-3, with D perhaps matching TRBD1 (6 bases). Germline V lookup: CDR1 LNHDA, CDR2 SQIVND (reference sequence). Trimming took off 6 bases at V and 6 bases at J, with 10 bases between the two ends. The length of the CDR3 is 12 residues. Here the CDR3 DNA reads TGTGCCAGTAGAACTACAGGGGATACGCAGTATTTT. Translation gives CASRTTGDTQYF.

In this sample, this clone turned up a few times. The V and J genes are TRBV9 and TRBJ1-5; 8 bases are a match to TRBD1. Trimming at V came to 6 bases and at J to 2 bases, leaving 7 bases not matched to a gene. Per germline, CDR1 SGDLS and CDR2 YYNGEE. This CDR3 spans 15 amino acids. CDR3 sequence reads: CASNRQGLRNQPQHF. For the CDR3, the DNA is TGTGCCAGCAACAGACAGGGGCTACGCAATCAGCCCCAGCATTTT.

V and J are TRBV27 and TRBJ2-2, with 10 bases aligning to TRBD2. Per germline, CDR1 MNHEY and CDR2 SMNVEV (reference sequence). The V segment lost 10 bases and the J segment 0 bases; nucleotides outside the gene matches: 14. This CDR3 comprises 18 residues. The DNA for the CDR3 is TGTGCCATCATTCCGGGACTAGCGAGGAAGACGAACACCGGGGAGCTGTTTTTT. Its translation is CAIIPGLARKTNTGELFF.

The chain recombines TRBV10-1 with TRBJ1-1; D gene uncertain. The CDR3 loop spans 15 amino acids. Deletions cut 5 bases from V and 1 base from J, with 14 bases between. Germline V gene data show CDR1 as WNHNN and CDR2 as SYGVQD (reference sequence). This CDR3 is CASSNTGVPNTEAFF. CDR3 nucleotide sequence: TGCGCCAGCAGTAACACCGGAGTCCCGAACACTGAAGCTTTCTTT.

The rearrangement uses TRBV5-4 and TRBJ2-3; D is possibly TRBD2 (5 bases). Between the trimmed V and J ends, which lost 0 bases and 0 bases, there was a span of 14 bases. The V gene's germline CDR1 is SGHNT and CDR2 YYREEE (reference sequence). This CDR3 is 17 amino acids long. CDR3 DNA: TGTGCCAGCAGCTTGGGGACTTCCTCTTCTAGCACAGATACGCAGTATTTT. This sequence encodes CASSLGTSSSSTDTQYF.